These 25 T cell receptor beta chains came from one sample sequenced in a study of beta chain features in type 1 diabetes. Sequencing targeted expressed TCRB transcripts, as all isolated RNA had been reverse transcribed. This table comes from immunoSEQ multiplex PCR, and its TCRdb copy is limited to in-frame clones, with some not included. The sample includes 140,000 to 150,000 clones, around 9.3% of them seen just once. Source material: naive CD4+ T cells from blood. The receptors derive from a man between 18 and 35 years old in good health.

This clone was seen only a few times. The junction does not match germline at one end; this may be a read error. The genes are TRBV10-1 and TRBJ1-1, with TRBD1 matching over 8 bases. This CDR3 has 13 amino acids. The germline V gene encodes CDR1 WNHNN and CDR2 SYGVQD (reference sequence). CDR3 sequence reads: CASSGGTTGEVFF. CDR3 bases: TGCGCCAGCAGTGGGGGCACGACAGGGGAAGTTTTCTTT.

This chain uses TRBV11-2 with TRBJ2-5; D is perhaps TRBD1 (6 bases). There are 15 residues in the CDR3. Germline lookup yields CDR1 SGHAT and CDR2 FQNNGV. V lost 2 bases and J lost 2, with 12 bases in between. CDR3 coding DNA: TGTGCCAGCAGCTTAATGGGGGCATTACAAGAGACCCAGTACTTC. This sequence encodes CASSLMGALQETQYF.

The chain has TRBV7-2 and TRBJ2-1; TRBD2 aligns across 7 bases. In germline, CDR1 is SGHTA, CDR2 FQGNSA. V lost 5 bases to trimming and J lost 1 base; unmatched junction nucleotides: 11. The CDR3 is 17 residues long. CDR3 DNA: TGTGCCAGCAGCCCCGACGCGGGACTACCTTCCTACAATGAGCAGTTCTTC. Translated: CASSPDAGLPSYNEQFF.

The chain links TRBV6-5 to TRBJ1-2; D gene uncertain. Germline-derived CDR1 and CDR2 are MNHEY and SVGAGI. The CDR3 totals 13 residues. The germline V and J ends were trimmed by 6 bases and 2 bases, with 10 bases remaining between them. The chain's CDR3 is CASRGGSNYGYTF. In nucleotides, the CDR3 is TGTGCCAGCAGGGGAGGATCAAACTATGGCTACACCTTC.

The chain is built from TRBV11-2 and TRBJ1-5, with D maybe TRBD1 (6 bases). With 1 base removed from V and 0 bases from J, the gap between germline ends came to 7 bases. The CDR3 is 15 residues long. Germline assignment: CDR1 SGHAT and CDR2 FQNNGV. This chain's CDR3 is CASSLGDTSNQPQHF. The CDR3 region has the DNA TGTGCCAGCAGCTTAGGGGACACTAGCAATCAGCCCCAGCATTTT. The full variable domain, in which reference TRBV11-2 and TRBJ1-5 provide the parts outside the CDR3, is EAGVAQSPRYKIIEKRQSVAFWCNPISGHATLYWYQQILGQGPKLLIQFQNNGVVDDSQLPKDRFSAERLKGVDSTLKIQPAKLEDSAVYLCASSLGDTSNQPQHFGDGTRLSIL.

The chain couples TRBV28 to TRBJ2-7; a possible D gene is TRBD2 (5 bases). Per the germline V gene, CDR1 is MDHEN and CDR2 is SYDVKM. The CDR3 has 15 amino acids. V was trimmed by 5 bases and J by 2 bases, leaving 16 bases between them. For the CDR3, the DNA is TGTGCCAGCAGTATCGGACTCCTCAATGCCTACGAGCAGTACTTC. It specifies CASSIGLLNAYEQYF.

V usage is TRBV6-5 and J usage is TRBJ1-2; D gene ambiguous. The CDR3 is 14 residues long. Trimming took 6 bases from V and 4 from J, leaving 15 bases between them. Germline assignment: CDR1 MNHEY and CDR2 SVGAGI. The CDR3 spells CASRAFQRFYGYTF. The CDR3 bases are TGTGCCAGCAGGGCATTTCAACGTTTCTATGGCTACACCTTC.

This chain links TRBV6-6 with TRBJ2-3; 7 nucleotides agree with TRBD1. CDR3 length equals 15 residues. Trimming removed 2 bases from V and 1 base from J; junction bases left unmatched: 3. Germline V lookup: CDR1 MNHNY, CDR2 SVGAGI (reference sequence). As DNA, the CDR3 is TGTGCCAGCAGTTACGGTGGACAGGGCACAGATACGCAGTATTTT. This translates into CASSYGGQGTDTQYF.

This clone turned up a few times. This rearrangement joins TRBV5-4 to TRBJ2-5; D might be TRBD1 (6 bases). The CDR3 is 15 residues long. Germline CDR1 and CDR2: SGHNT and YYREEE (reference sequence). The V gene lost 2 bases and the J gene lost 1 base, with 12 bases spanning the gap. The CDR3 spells CASSFSGHPQETQYF. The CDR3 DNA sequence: TGTGCCAGCAGCTTTTCGGGACATCCCCAAGAGACCCAGTACTTC.

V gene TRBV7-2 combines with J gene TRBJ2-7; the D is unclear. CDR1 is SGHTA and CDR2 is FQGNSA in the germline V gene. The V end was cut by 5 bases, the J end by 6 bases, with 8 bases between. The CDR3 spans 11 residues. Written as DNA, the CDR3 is TGTGCCAGCAGCGTGGCTTTCGAGCAGTACTTC. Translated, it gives CASSVAFEQYF.

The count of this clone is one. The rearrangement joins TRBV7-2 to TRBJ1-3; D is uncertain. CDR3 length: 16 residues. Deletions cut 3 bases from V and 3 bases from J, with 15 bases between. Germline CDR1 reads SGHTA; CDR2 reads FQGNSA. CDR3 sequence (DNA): TGTGCCAGCAGCTTTAACGCTCCTTGGAGTGGAAACACCATATATTTT. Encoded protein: CASSFNAPWSGNTIYF.

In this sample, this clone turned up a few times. The CDR3 protein is CASTGPYRGGREEQFF. The CDR3 DNA is TGTGCCAGCACCGGGCCATATCGGGGGGGCAGAGAGGAGCAGTTCTTC. V and J are TRBV2 and TRBJ2-1; TRBD2 agrees at 8 bases. Germline lookup yields CDR1 SNHLY and CDR2 FYNNEI. V was clipped by 7 bases and J by 10 bases; unmatched bases: 18. The CDR3 contains 16 residues. Full variable domain (missing parts from reference TRBV2 and TRBJ2-1): EPEVTQTPSHQVTQMGQEVILRCVPISNHLYFYWYRQILGQKVEFLVSFYNNEISEKSEIFDDQFSVERPDGSNFTLKIRSTKLEDSAMYFCASTGPYRGGREEQFFGPGTRLTVL.

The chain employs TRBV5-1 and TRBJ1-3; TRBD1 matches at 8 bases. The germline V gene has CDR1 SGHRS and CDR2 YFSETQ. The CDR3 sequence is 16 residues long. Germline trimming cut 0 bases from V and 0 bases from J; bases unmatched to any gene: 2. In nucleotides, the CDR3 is TGCGCCAGCAGCTTGGGACAGGGGAGCTCTGGAAACACCATATATTTT. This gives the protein CASSLGQGSSGNTIYF.

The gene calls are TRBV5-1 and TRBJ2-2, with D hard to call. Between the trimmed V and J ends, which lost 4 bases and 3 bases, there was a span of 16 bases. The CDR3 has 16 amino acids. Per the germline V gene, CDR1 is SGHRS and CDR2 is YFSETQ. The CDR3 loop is CASSLMTYRDTGELFF. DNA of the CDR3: TGCGCCAGCAGCCTCATGACTTACCGGGACACCGGGGAGCTGTTTTTT.

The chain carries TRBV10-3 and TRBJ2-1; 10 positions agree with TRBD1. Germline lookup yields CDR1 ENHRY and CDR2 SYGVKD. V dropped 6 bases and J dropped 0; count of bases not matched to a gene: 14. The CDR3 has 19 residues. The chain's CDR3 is CAISRSGTGVNPSYNEQFF. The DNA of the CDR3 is TGTGCCATCAGCCGATCCGGGACAGGGGTAAATCCCTCCTACAATGAGCAGTTCTTC.

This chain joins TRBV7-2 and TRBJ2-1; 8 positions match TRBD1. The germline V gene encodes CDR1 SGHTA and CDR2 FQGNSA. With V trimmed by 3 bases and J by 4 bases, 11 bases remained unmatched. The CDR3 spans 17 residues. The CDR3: CASSLAFRGRRYNEQFF. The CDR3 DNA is TGTGCCAGCAGCTTGGCTTTCAGGGGGCGAAGGTACAATGAGCAGTTCTTC.

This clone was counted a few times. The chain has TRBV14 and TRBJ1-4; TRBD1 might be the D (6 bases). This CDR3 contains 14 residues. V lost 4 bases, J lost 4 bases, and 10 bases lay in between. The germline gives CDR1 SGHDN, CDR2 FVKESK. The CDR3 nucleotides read TGTGCCAGCAGCCTCGGGACAAGTAATGAAAAACTGTTTTTT. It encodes CASSLGTSNEKLFF.

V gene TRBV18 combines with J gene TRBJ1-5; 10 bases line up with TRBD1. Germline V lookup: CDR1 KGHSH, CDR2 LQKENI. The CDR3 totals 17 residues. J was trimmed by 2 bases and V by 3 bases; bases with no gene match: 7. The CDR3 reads CASSPSKGTGGNQPQHF. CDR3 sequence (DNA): TGTGCCAGCTCACCGAGTAAAGGGACAGGGGGCAATCAGCCCCAGCATTTT.

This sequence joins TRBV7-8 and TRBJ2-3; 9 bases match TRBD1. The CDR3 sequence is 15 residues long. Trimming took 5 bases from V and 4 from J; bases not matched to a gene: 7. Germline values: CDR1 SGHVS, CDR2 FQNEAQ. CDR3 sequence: CASSPRDRVSDTQYF. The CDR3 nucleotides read TGTGCCAGCAGCCCTCGGGACAGGGTCTCAGATACGCAGTATTTT.

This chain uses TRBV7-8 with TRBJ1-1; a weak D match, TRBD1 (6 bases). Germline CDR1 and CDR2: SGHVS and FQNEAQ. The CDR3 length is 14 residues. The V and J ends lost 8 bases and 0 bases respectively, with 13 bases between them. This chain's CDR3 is CASAPAGVNTEAFF. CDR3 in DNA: TGTGCCAGCGCCCCTGCAGGGGTGAACACTGAAGCTTTCTTT. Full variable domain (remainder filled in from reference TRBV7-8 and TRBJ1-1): GAGVSQSPRYKVAKRGQDVALRCDPISGHVSLFWYQQALGQGPEFLTYFQNEAQLDKSGLPSDRFFAERPEGSVSTLKIQRTQQEDSAVYLCASAPAGVNTEAFFGQGTRLTVV.

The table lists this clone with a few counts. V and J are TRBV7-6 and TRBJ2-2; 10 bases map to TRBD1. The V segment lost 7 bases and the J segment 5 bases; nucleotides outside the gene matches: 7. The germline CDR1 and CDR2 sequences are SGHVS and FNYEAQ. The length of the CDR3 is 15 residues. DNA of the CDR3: TGTGCCAGCACCTCTGACAGGGGGCGGACCGGGGAGCTGTTTTTT. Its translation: CASTSDRGRTGELFF.

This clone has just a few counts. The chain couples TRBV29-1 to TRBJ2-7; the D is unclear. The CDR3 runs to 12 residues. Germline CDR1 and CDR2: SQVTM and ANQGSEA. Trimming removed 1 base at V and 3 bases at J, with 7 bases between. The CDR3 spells CSVEVQDYEQYF. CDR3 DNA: TGCAGCGTTGAAGTGCAGGACTACGAGCAGTACTTC.

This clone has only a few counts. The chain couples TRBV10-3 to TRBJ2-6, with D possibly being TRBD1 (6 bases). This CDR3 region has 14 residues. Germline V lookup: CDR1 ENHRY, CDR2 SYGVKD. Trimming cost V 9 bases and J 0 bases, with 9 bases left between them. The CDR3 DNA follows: TGTGCCATTAAACAGGGCTCTGGGGCCAACGTCCTGACTTTC. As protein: CAIKQGSGANVLTF.

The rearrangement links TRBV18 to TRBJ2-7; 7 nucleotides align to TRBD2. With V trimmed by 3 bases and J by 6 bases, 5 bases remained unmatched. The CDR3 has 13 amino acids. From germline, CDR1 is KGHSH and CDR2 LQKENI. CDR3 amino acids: CASSPSREGEQYF. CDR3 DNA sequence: TGTGCCAGCTCACCTTCCAGGGAGGGCGAGCAGTACTTC.

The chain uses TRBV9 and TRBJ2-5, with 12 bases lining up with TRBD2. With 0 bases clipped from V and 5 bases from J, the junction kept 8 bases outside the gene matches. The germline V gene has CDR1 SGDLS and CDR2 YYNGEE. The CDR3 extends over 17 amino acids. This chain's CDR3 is CASSVAPSGGAGETQYF. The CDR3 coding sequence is TGTGCCAGCAGCGTAGCTCCTAGCGGGGGGGCGGGGGAGACCCAGTACTTC.